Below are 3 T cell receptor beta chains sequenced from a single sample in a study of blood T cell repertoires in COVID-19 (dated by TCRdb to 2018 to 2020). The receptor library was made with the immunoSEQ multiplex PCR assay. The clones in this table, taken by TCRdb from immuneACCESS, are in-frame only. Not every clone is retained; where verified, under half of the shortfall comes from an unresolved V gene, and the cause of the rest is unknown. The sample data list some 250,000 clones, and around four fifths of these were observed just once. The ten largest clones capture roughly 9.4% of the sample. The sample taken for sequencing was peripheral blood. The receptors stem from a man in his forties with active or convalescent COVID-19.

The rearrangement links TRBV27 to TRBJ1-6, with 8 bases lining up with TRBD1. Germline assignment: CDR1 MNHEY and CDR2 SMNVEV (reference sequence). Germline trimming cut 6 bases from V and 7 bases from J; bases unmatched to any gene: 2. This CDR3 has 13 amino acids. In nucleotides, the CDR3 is TGTGCCAGCAGAGGACAGGGAAATTCACCCCTCCACTTT. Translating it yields CASRGQGNSPLHF.

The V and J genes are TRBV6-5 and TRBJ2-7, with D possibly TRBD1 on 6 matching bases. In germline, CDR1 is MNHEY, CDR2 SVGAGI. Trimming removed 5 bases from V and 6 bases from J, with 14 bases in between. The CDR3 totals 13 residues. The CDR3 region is CASSLTGPSEQYF. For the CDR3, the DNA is TGTGCCAGCAGTCTTACAGGGCCATCCGAGCAGTACTTC.

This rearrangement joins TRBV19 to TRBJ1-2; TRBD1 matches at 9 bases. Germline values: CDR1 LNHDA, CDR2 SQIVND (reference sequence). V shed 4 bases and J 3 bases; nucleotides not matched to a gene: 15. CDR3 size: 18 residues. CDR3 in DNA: TGTGCCAGTAGTAATCCTGAGACAGGGGGGCCCGACGACTATGGCTACACCTTC. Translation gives CASSNPETGGPDDYGYTF.